The rows below give T cell receptor beta chains drawn from one sample of a study of OX40 agonist ivuxolimab in advanced cancers. Assay used: immunoSEQ multiplex PCR; TCRdb lists only in-frame clones, some missing. The sample shows 60,000 to 70,000 clones, approximately 90% of them seen only once. The sequencing here drew on CD4+ or CD8+ T cells sorted from blood, taken in a trial of the OX40 agonist ivuxolimab. These receptors were taken from an adult with an advanced solid tumor such as melanoma, head and neck, liver or kidney cancer. The CDR3 runs from the conserved cysteine through the conserved F or W. The order of the fields is D gene, J gene, clone size, V gene, CDR3 protein, CDR3 DNA. D genes are given only for firm matches. Not all rows give a size; the values are once, few, many and, for expanded clones, a class.

- | TRBJ2-5 | once | TRBV4-2 | CASSQVPGDQGTQYF | TGTGCCAGCAGCCAAGTTCCAGGGGACCAGGGGACCCAGTACTTC
- | TRBJ2-7 | - | TRBV19 | CASTKGAGQSSYEQYF | TGTGCCAGTACTAAAGGGGCGGGACAGAGCTCCTACGAGCAGTACTTC
TRBD1 | TRBJ1-5 | - | TRBV28 | CASSTGDRVQPQHF | TGTGCCAGCAGTACAGGGGACAGGGTCCAGCCCCAGCATTTT
- | TRBJ2-5 | few | TRBV6-5 | CASSSRLGTQYF | TGTGCCAGCAGTTCCCGCTTAGGGACCCAGTACTTC
TRBD1 | TRBJ1-1 | - | TRBV28 | CASLGQPNTEAFF | TGTGCCAGCCTGGGACAGCCGAACACTGAAGCTTTCTTT
- | TRBJ2-2 | - | TRBV28 | CASNTNTGELFF | TGTGCCAGCAACACGAACACCGGGGAGCTGTTTTTT
- | TRBJ2-6 | few | TRBV7-3 | CASSLRGGSVSGANVLTF | TGTGCCAGCAGCTTACGGGGAGGTAGCGTCTCTGGGGCCAACGTCCTGACTTTC
TRBD2 | TRBJ2-3 | - | TRBV11-3 | CASSLVYGLAAGTDTQYF | TGTGCCAGCAGCTTAGTGTACGGACTAGCGGCAGGCACAGATACGCAGTATTTT
- | TRBJ2-1 | - | TRBV18 | CASYTTTAQSYNEQFF | TGTGCCAGCTACACCACCACAGCGCAGTCCTACAATGAGCAGTTCTTC
- | TRBJ1-1 | - | TRBV5-1 | CASRQLNTEAFF | TGCGCCAGCCGACAGCTGAACACTGAAGCTTTCTTT
- | TRBJ2-5 | - | TRBV18 | CASSPKETQYF | TGTGCCAGCTCACCAAAGGAGACCCAGTACTTC
- | TRBJ2-1 | - | TRBV5-3 | CARSQVAGLLWNEQFF | TGTGCCAGAAGCCAGGTCGCGGGACTGCTCTGGAATGAGCAGTTCTTC
TRBD1 | TRBJ1-1 | - | TRBV6-1 | CASVNRGLNTEAFF | TGTGCCAGCGTAAACAGGGGCCTAAACACTGAAGCTTTCTTT
TRBD1 | TRBJ1-2 | - | TRBV19 | CASSIGQGVEVYTF | TGTGCCAGTAGTATAGGACAGGGTGTGGAAGTCTACACCTTC
TRBD2 | TRBJ2-7 | - | TRBV19 | CASSAGLAGDEQYF | TGTGCCAGTAGTGCGGGACTAGCGGGAGACGAGCAGTACTTC
- | TRBJ2-4 | - | TRBV6-1 | CASSEAGAAIQYF | TGTGCCAGCAGTGAAGCTGGCGCCGCCATTCAGTACTTC
- | TRBJ2-5 | few | TRBV27 | CASSFLGTQETQYF | TGTGCCAGCAGTTTTCTAGGGACTCAAGAGACCCAGTACTTC
TRBD2 | TRBJ2-1 | - | TRBV5-8 | CASNLLSTSGSFSSYNEQFF | TGTGCCAGCAACCTTCTCTCGACTAGCGGGAGCTTTAGCTCCTACAATGAGCAGTTCTTC
TRBD1 | TRBJ2-1 | - | TRBV5-1 | CASSNDRVNEQFF | TGCGCCAGCAGTAATGACAGGGTCAATGAGCAGTTCTTC
TRBD2 | TRBJ2-5 | - | TRBV2 | CASSSGTTLRETQYF | TGTGCCAGCAGTTCCGGGACTACCCTTCGGGAGACCCAGTACTTC
TRBD1 | TRBJ1-5 | - | TRBV28 | CASATGGINQPQHF | TGTGCCAGCGCGACAGGGGGAATAAATCAGCCCCAGCATTTT
- | TRBJ1-5 | - | TRBV5-5 | CASRLNTDNQPQHF | TGTGCCAGCAGATTAAACACGGATAATCAGCCCCAGCATTTT
- | TRBJ1-5 | once | TRBV29-1 | CSVGGGGNQPQHF | TGCAGCGTCGGAGGGGGGGGTAATCAGCCCCAGCATTTT
- | TRBJ2-7 | - | TRBV14 | CASSQRFLGEQYF | TGTGCCAGCAGCCAACGCTTCTTGGGCGAGCAGTACTTC
TRBD2 | TRBJ2-3 | once | TRBV5-1 | CASSRVAGGDTQYF | TGCGCCAGCAGCAGGGTAGCGGGAGGGGATACGCAGTATTTT
TRBD2 | TRBJ2-3 | - | TRBV29-1 | CSVGRAGGPSTDTQYF | TGCAGCGTTGGTCGAGCGGGAGGGCCCAGCACAGATACGCAGTATTTT
- | TRBJ2-5 | - | TRBV11-2 | CASSLDIGGRGTQYF | TGTGCCAGCAGCTTAGATATTGGGGGCCGGGGGACCCAGTACTTC
TRBD1 | TRBJ1-5 | - | TRBV19 | CASDITGGGYVPQHF | TGTGCCAGTGACATCACAGGGGGTGGTTATGTGCCCCAGCATTTT
TRBD2 | TRBJ2-5 | - | TRBV28 | CASSFGGRALGTQYF | TGTGCCAGCAGTTTCGGTGGGAGGGCGCTAGGGACCCAGTACTTC